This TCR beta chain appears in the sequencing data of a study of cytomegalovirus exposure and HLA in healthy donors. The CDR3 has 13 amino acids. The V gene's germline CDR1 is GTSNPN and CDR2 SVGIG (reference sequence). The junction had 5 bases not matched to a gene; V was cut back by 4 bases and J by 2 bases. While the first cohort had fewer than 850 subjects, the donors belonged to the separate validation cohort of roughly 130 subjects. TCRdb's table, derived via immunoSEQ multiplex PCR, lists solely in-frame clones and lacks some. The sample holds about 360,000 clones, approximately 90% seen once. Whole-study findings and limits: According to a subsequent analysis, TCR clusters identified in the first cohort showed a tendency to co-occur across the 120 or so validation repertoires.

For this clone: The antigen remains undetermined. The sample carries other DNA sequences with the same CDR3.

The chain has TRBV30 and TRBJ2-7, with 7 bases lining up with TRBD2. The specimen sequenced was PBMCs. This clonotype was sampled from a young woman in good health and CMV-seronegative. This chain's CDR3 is CAWTSGTTYEQYF. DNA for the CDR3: TGTGCCTGGACAAGCGGGACTACCTACGAGCAGTACTTC.